This is a list of T cell receptor beta chains from one sample in a study of T cell responses to AZD1222 COVID-19 vaccine. Here immunoSEQ multiplex PCR was the method, and the copy in TCRdb shows in-frame clones only, minus some. The sample has about 140,000 clones; 80% to 90% are singletons. The input for sequencing was peripheral blood, taken on day 0 of AZD1222 vaccination. The receptor set was obtained from an adult in good health. The CDR3 runs from the conserved cysteine through the conserved F or W. The order of the fields is J gene, V gene, CDR3 protein.

>TRBJ2-1|TRBV9
CASRPGNEQFF
>TRBJ2-3|TRBV6-5
CASGADTQYF
>TRBJ2-3|TRBV4-1
CASSPEKGGLVTQYF
>TRBJ1-2|TRBV5-6
CASSLVRGLYGYTF
>TRBJ2-7|TRBV18
CASSPNGGGDEQYF
>TRBJ2-7|TRBV3-1/TRBV3-2
CASSQEAGSSYEQYF
>TRBJ2-3|TRBV5-1
CASRQDRGNTDTQYF
>TRBJ2-4|TRBV28
CASSQRGALAKNIQYF
>TRBJ1-1|TRBV18
CASSPQQGSEGSTEAFF
>TRBJ1-3|TRBV9
CASSVVPVSGNTIYF
>TRBJ2-7|TRBV6-6
CASSPTLAGAYEQYF
>TRBJ1-1|TRBV7-9
CASRVGAVGTEAFF
>TRBJ1-1|TRBV7-9
CASSLAGRVYTEAFF
>TRBJ2-5|TRBV9
CASSVLREGTQETQYF
>TRBJ2-3|TRBV11-2
CASSLGLAGVTDTQYF
>TRBJ2-1|TRBV14
CASSRTGLGEQFF
>TRBJ2-3|TRBV2
CASRGGGDTQYF
>TRBJ2-4|TRBV7-5
CARSLGPQGGRRERNIQYF
>TRBJ1-2|TRBV6-5
CASSYGRENGYTF
>TRBJ2-3|TRBV10-3
CAINGLGGGTDTQYF
>TRBJ1-2|TRBV7-8
CASSSDRDYGYTF
>TRBJ1-4|TRBV14
CASSQDAGTVAEKLFF
>TRBJ2-1|TRBV19
CASSTINGEQFF
>TRBJ1-1|TRBV18
CASSPQGAVTEAFF
>TRBJ1-6|TRBV18
CASSRDLGSYNSPLHF
>TRBJ2-4|TRBV15
CATSRPPGLAGVSAKNIQYF
>TRBJ1-1|TRBV2
CASRRTVMNTEAFF
>TRBJ2-7|TRBV5-1
CASSEPGQGPIQYF
>TRBJ1-2|TRBV7-9
CASSDSWGSTF
>TRBJ2-3|TRBV6-2/TRBV6-3
CASSGGTSGVRTQYF
>TRBJ1-5|TRBV19
CASSILGTGGVQPQHF
>TRBJ1-6|TRBV28
CASQGAHNSPLHF